A selection of T cell receptor beta chains follows, all from one sample in a study of blood T cell repertoires in COVID-19. Data came from immunoSEQ multiplex PCR; TCRdb stores just in-frame clones and leaves some out. The data contain 85,000 to 130,000 clones, about nine tenths of them singletons. Input material: peripheral blood. These receptor sequences come from a man in his forties or fifties with acute or convalescent COVID-19. CDR3s include the opening cysteine and the closing phenylalanine or tryptophan. The order of the fields is D gene, clone size, V gene, J gene, CDR3 protein, CDR3 DNA. A D gene is named only where the DNA matches it firmly. Clone size is stated in some rows and not others, as once, few, many or a class when expanded.

-,-,TRBV2,TRBJ1-3,CASSDGLLSGNTIYF,TGTGCCAGCAGTGACGGACTCCTCTCTGGAAACACCATATATTTT
-,-,TRBV18,TRBJ2-5,CASSPRTEETQYF,TGTGCCAGCTCACCTCGGACAGAAGAGACCCAGTACTTC
TRBD2,-,TRBV3-1/TRBV3-2,TRBJ2-7,CASSHLGTSGSGEQYF,TGTGCCAGCAGCCACCTGGGGACTAGCGGGAGCGGCGAGCAGTACTTC
-,-,TRBV28,TRBJ2-4,CASSNPIGPGAKNIQYF,TGTGCCAGCAGTAACCCTATAGGCCCAGGCGCCAAAAACATTCAGTACTTC
TRBD2,-,TRBV24-1,TRBJ2-1,CATSDWSGTSGKGNEQFF,TGTGCCACCAGTGATTGGAGCGGGACTAGCGGGAAAGGTAATGAGCAGTTCTTC
-,-,TRBV5-1,TRBJ2-7,CASSLVGGYDEQYF,TGCGCCAGCAGCTTGGTTGGAGGGTACGACGAGCAGTACTTC
-,-,TRBV12-5,TRBJ2-6,CASGLDNGANVLTF,TGTGCTAGTGGTTTGGATAATGGGGCCAACGTCCTGACTTTC
TRBD2,-,TRBV5-1,TRBJ2-7,CASRPGLANHEQYF,TGCGCCAGCAGACCGGGACTAGCGAACCACGAGCAGTACTTC
TRBD1,-,TRBV6-1,TRBJ1-5,CASSEPWGATGGRGNQPQHF,TGTGCCAGCAGTGAACCTTGGGGCGCGACAGGGGGCCGCGGCAATCAGCCCCAGCATTTT
-,-,TRBV7-2,TRBJ2-3,CASSPTRDSTSF,TGTGCCAGCAGCCCCACCCGGGACTCCACGAGTTTT
-,-,TRBV6-5,TRBJ2-7,CASMLGQGRYEQYF,TGTGCCAGCATGTTAGGGCAGGGGCGCTACGAGCAGTACTTC
-,-,TRBV7-2,TRBJ2-7,CASTGNRASYEQYF,TGTGCCAGCACGGGGAACAGGGCGAGCTACGAGCAGTACTTC
-,-,TRBV6-5,TRBJ2-7,CASTLDRSSYEQYF,TGTGCCAGCACCTTAGACAGGAGCTCCTACGAGCAGTACTTC
-,-,TRBV28,TRBJ1-3,CASSPSGQPTGNTIYF,TGTGCCAGCAGCCCTTCCGGACAGCCGACTGGAAACACCATATATTTT
TRBD1,-,TRBV11-3,TRBJ2-3,CASSLDRDRGGGDTQYF,TGTGCCAGCAGCTTAGATCGGGACAGGGGAGGAGGAGATACGCAGTATTTT
-,-,TRBV9,TRBJ1-6,CASSVEGGLVPPLHF,TGTGCCAGCAGCGTAGAGGGAGGGTTGGTGCCACCCCTCCACTTT
-,-,TRBV28,TRBJ1-4,CASSLAEKLFF,TGTGCCAGCAGTTTAGCGGAAAAACTGTTTTTT
TRBD1,-,TRBV27,TRBJ1-2,CASSSRTGLGGYTF,TGTGCCAGCAGTTCCCGGACAGGGTTGGGCGGCTACACCTTC
-,once,TRBV6-1,TRBJ1-5,CASSELVDWGDSNQPQHF,TGTGCCAGCAGTGAACTAGTGGACTGGGGAGATAGCAATCAGCCCCAGCATTTT
TRBD2,-,TRBV5-1,TRBJ2-1,CASSTSGSSEQFF,TGCGCCAGCAGCACTAGCGGGAGCAGTGAGCAGTTCTTC
-,once,TRBV24-1,TRBJ2-7,CATRNQGQGQSYEQYF,TGTGCCACCAGAAATCAGGGGCAGGGTCAATCCTACGAGCAGTACTTC
TRBD1,-,TRBV6-5,TRBJ2-7,CASMGRGSSYEQYF,TGTGCCAGCATGGGCAGGGGGAGCTCCTACGAGCAGTACTTC
-,-,TRBV19,TRBJ1-2,CASSDASYGYTF,TGTGCCAGTAGTGACGCTAGCTATGGCTACACCTTC
-,-,TRBV2,TRBJ2-7,CASSGEFEYF,TGTGCCAGCAGTGGGGAGTTTGAGTACTTC
-,-,TRBV7-2,TRBJ2-7,CASSLDGQHVNEQYF,TGTGCCAGCAGCTTAGATGGACAGCACGTGAACGAGCAGTACTTC
-,few,TRBV3-1/TRBV3-2,TRBJ1-4,CASSTRRGVNEKLFF,TGTGCCAGCAGCACCCGCCGGGGAGTTAATGAAAAACTGTTTTTT
-,-,TRBV5-1,TRBJ2-3,CASSSRGWSTDTQYF,TGCGCCAGCAGCTCCCGCGGATGGAGCACAGATACGCAGTATTTT
-,-,TRBV30,TRBJ2-2,CAWAPGLAAGELFF,TGTGCCTGGGCCCCGGGACTGGCGGCCGGGGAGCTGTTTTTT
TRBD1,-,TRBV12-3/TRBV12-4,TRBJ1-1,CATSAQGAEAFF,TGTGCCACCTCGGCGCAGGGGGCTGAAGCTTTCTTT
-,-,TRBV24-1,TRBJ2-7,CATSDPNRKGEQYF,TGTGCCACCAGTGATCCAAACAGAAAAGGCGAGCAGTACTTC
-,-,TRBV27,TRBJ2-1,CASSFPSSGEQFF,TGTGCCAGCAGTTTTCCTAGCTCGGGTGAGCAGTTCTTC
-,once,TRBV4-1,TRBJ2-1,CASSQDMTRRREQFF,TGCGCCAGCAGCCAAGATATGACGAGGAGGCGCGAGCAGTTCTTC